Following are 29 T cell receptor beta chains from one sample sequenced in a study of cytomegalovirus exposure and HLA in healthy donors. PCR employed 60 Vbeta and 13 Jbeta primers. Sequencing was performed with immunoSEQ multiplex PCR; in TCRdb, only in-frame clones are kept and a portion is missing. The sample consists of 150,000 to 200,000 clones, about four fifths of them appearing once. Sequenced: PBMCs. The origin of the receptors is a woman younger than 45 in good health and CMV-seropositive.

The V call is TRBV4-1, the J call TRBJ2-7; 7 bases match TRBD2. Trimming removed 3 bases from V and 1 base from J; junction bases left unmatched: 12. The CDR3 runs 17 residues. In germline, CDR1 is MGHRA, CDR2 YSYEKL. The CDR3 sequence: CASSQVLGSGTSYEQYF. The CDR3, as DNA: TGCGCCAGCAGCCAGGTTCTGGGGAGCGGGACTTCCTACGAGCAGTACTTC.

The chain carries TRBV6-5 and TRBJ2-7, with a tentative D call TRBD1 (5 bases). Germline V lookup: CDR1 MNHEY, CDR2 SVGAGI. Deletions cut 6 bases from V and 7 bases from J, with 10 bases between. There are 11 residues in the CDR3. The CDR3 loop is CASRKGQEQYF. As DNA, the CDR3 is TGTGCCAGCAGGAAGGGGCAGGAGCAGTACTTC.

V gene TRBV19 combines with J gene TRBJ2-2; 11 nucleotides match TRBD2. CDR3 size: 15 residues. The germline V gene has CDR1 LNHDA and CDR2 SQIVND (reference sequence). V lost 8 bases, J lost 5 bases, and 7 bases stayed unmatched. The CDR3 sequence: CASEPPSGRTGELFF. DNA for the CDR3: TGTGCCAGTGAACCCCCTAGCGGGAGGACCGGGGAGCTGTTTTTT.

This clone was counted once. This rearrangement joins TRBV11-2 to TRBJ2-7; 8 bases match TRBD1. Losses at the gene ends were 0 bases for V and 4 bases for J; bases not matched to a gene: 5. Germline lookup yields CDR1 SGHAT and CDR2 FQNNGV. This CDR3 region has 15 residues. The CDR3: CASSLDLDRAYEQYF. The CDR3, as DNA: TGTGCCAGCAGCTTAGATCTGGACAGGGCATACGAGCAGTACTTC.

The chain employs TRBV29-1 and TRBJ2-1; TRBD2 is a possible D gene (5 bases). There are 13 residues in the CDR3. CDR1 is SQVTM, CDR2 ANQGSEA, per germline. Trimming pared 4 bases from V and 1 base from J, leaving 8 bases between. CDR3 in DNA: TGCAGCGTTGTACGGGATTCCTACAATGAGCAGTTCTTC. Protein sequence: CSVVRDSYNEQFF.

This CDR3 reads CASSLGTGGRGEQYF. CDR3 nucleotides: TGTGCCAGCAGCTTAGGGACAGGGGGCCGGGGCGAGCAGTACTTC. The chain recombines TRBV7-6 with TRBJ2-7; 11 bases are shared with TRBD1. The V gene's germline CDR1 is SGHVS and CDR2 FNYEAQ. This CDR3 has 15 amino acids. V was pared by 1 base and J by 6 bases, with 5 bases of the junction left unmatched.

This clone occurred once. The chain uses TRBV2 and TRBJ2-1, with 10 bases identical to TRBD2. This CDR3 has 13 amino acids. Germline loops: CDR1 SNHLY, CDR2 FYNNEI. Unmatched junction bases numbered 4, after V lost 9 bases and J lost 5 bases. For the CDR3, the DNA is TGTGCCAGTAGGACTAGCGGAAACAATGAGCAGTTCTTC. Its protein is CASRTSGNNEQFF.

This clone came up a few times. The V call is TRBV5-4, the J call TRBJ1-1; D is uncertain. The germline CDR1 and CDR2 sequences are SGHNT and YYREEE (reference sequence). The V end was cut by 2 bases, the J end by 0 bases, with 11 bases between. This CDR3 comprises 15 residues. Here the CDR3 reads CASSLQNGVNTEAFF. CDR3 DNA: TGTGCCAGCAGCTTACAAAACGGAGTGAACACTGAAGCTTTCTTT.

The chain combines TRBV9 with TRBJ1-6, with TRBD1 matching over 7 bases. J lost 7 bases, V lost 0 bases, and 4 bases had no gene match. This CDR3 contains 15 residues. Looked up from germline, CDR1 is SGDLS and CDR2 is YYNGEE. The DNA for the CDR3 is TGTGCCAGCAGCGTAGAGGTACAGGGGAATTCACCCCTCCACTTT. This encodes CASSVEVQGNSPLHF.

The gene calls are TRBV27 and TRBJ2-1; 8 bases are a match to TRBD1. The junction had 18 bases not matched to a gene; V was cut back by 6 bases and J by 2 bases. The CDR3 loop spans 19 amino acids. In germline, CDR1 is MNHEY, CDR2 SMNVEV (reference sequence). CDR3 loop: CASSPQGVTSRGAYNEQFF. The DNA for the CDR3 is TGTGCCAGCAGCCCACAGGGGGTGACCTCAAGGGGGGCCTACAATGAGCAGTTCTTC.

The chain uses TRBV10-2 and TRBJ2-1; TRBD2 aligns across 11 bases. The V gene end was trimmed by 3 bases and the J gene end by 3 bases; junction bases not matched to a gene: 1. The CDR3 is made up of 15 amino acids. The germline gives CDR1 WSHSY, CDR2 SAAADI. The CDR3 region has the DNA TGCGCCAGCAGTGAAGGGACTAGCGGCTACAATGAGCAGTTCTTC. This translates into CASSEGTSGYNEQFF.

The chain uses TRBV11-3 and TRBJ2-2; TRBD1 agrees at 8 bases. The CDR3 runs 17 residues. Germline CDR1 is SGHNT and CDR2 is YENEEA. The J segment lost 5 bases and the V segment lost 4 bases, leaving 12 bases of the junction unmatched. In DNA, the CDR3 is TGTGCCAGCAGCTCAGGACAGGGTAAAGGAGGAACCGGGGAGCTGTTTTTT. This codes for CASSSGQGKGGTGELFF.

The chain recombines TRBV14 with TRBJ1-4; no reliable D call. Germline V gives CDR1 SGHDN, CDR2 FVKESK. The CDR3 covers 16 residues. Between the trimmed V and J ends, which lost 5 bases and 2 bases, there was a span of 15 bases. CDR3 in DNA: TGTGCCAGCAGCTCCCGAGAGGGTTGGACTAATGAAAAACTGTTTTTT. It encodes CASSSREGWTNEKLFF.

The rearrangement uses TRBV10-2 and TRBJ2-7; possibly TRBD1 for D (6 bases). CDR1 WSHSY and CDR2 SAAADI come from the germline V gene. Between the trimmed V and J ends, which lost 5 bases and 0 bases, there was a span of 11 bases. This CDR3 is built from 14 residues. This CDR3 reads CASSKKGGSYEQYF. CDR3 DNA: TGCGCCAGCAGTAAAAAAGGGGGCTCCTACGAGCAGTACTTC.

Turning to this clone: No conserved phenylalanine or tryptophan ends this CDR3, so it is likely a read error. It is unclear where the CDR3 begins or ends on the DNA, so no DNA is shown, and the CDR3 is as TCRdb lists it. This chain uses TRBV12-5 with TRBJ2-3; the DNA was not used to check the table's D call, TRBD1. CDR1 is LGHNT and CDR2 is FRNRAP in the germline V gene. The CDR3 is 14 residues long, counting both termini. The CDR3 loop is CASGSPNDRGRIKR.

This chain connects TRBV5-1 to TRBJ2-3, with D unresolved. Looked up from germline, CDR1 is SGHRS and CDR2 is YFSETQ. Trimming removed 3 bases at V and 4 bases at J, with 9 bases between. This CDR3 region has 13 residues. The CDR3 spells CASSSPVADTQYF. The CDR3 DNA is TGCGCCAGCAGCTCCCCCGTCGCAGATACGCAGTATTTT.

The chain couples TRBV5-1 to TRBJ2-3, with D unresolved. This CDR3 is 13 amino acids long. Germline CDR1 is SGHRS and CDR2 is YFSETQ. V gave up 4 bases and J gave up 2 bases, with 8 bases separating them. The CDR3, as DNA: TGCGCCAGCAGCCCTCACACCACAGATACGCAGTATTTT. Translation: CASSPHTTDTQYF.

The chain links TRBV6-5 to TRBJ1-2, with TRBD1 matching over 9 bases. Germline trimming cut 6 bases from V and 7 bases from J; bases unmatched to any gene: 3. This CDR3 is 12 amino acids long. The germline CDR1 and CDR2 sequences are MNHEY and SVGAGI. In DNA form, the CDR3 reads TGTGCCAGCAGCGGGACAGGGTGTGGCTACACCTTC. Translating it yields CASSGTGCGYTF.

This rearrangement joins TRBV6-1 to TRBJ1-5, with D unresolved. CDR3 size: 14 residues. Germline lookup yields CDR1 MNHNS and CDR2 SASEGT. V was clipped by 1 base and J by 10 bases, with 14 bases between them. CDR3 nucleotide sequence: TGTGCCAGCAGTGAAGGTCCCTTCCTTGGCCCCCAGCATTTT. This encodes CASSEGPFLGPQHF.

This chain links TRBV10-3 with TRBJ1-1; TRBD1 matches 7 bases. V lost 0 bases to trimming and J lost 4 bases; unmatched junction nucleotides: 8. CDR1 and CDR2 (germline): ENHRY, SYGVKD. This CDR3 spans 16 amino acids. The CDR3 region has the DNA TGTGCCATCAGTGAGTCGTCTGGACAGGAGGGCACTGAAGCTTTCTTT. It codes for CAISESSGQEGTEAFF.

V usage is TRBV2 and J usage is TRBJ1-1, with a weak D call TRBD1 (5 bases). The V end lost 7 bases, the J end lost 3 bases, and 18 bases lay between the germline ends. Looked up from germline, CDR1 is SNHLY and CDR2 is FYNNEI. This CDR3 comprises 15 residues. CDR3 coding DNA: TGTGCCAGCATGACCCTCCCGGGGGTCCACACTGAAGCTTTCTTT. It codes for CASMTLPGVHTEAFF.

The chain recombines TRBV19 with TRBJ1-5; TRBD1 matches 7 bases. CDR3 size: 13 residues. Germline V gives CDR1 LNHDA, CDR2 SQIVND (reference sequence). The V gene end was trimmed by 8 bases and the J gene end by 7 bases; junction bases not matched to a gene: 8. CDR3 in amino acids: CASDDRVGQPQHF. Written as DNA, the CDR3 is TGTGCCAGTGATGACAGGGTAGGCCAGCCCCAGCATTTT.

This clone appeared a few times. J is TRBJ2-5 and V is TRBV7-9, with 7 bases fitting TRBD2. This CDR3 comprises 15 residues. The V gene end was trimmed by 5 bases and the J gene end by 5 bases; junction bases not matched to a gene: 11. Germline-derived CDR1 and CDR2 are SEHNR and FQNEAQ (reference sequence). The CDR3 sequence is CASSPDSGASETQYF. DNA of the CDR3: TGTGCCAGCAGCCCCGACAGCGGGGCCTCTGAGACCCAGTACTTC. Filled out from reference TRBV7-9 and TRBJ2-5, the complete variable domain reads DTGVSQNPRHKITKRGQNVTFRCDPISEHNRLYWYRQTLGQGPEFLTYFQNEAQLEKSRLLSDRFSAERPKGSFSTLEIQRTEQGDSAMYLCASSPDSGASETQYFGPGTRLLVL.

The chain couples TRBV4-1 to TRBJ1-1; the D is unclear. From germline, CDR1 is MGHRA and CDR2 YSYEKL. CDR3 length equals 13 residues. V shed 4 bases and J shed 11 bases, with 17 bases lying between them. The CDR3, as DNA: TGCGCCAGCAGCCCGGGTGTTTGGCTTGAGGCTTTCTTT. This encodes CASSPGVWLEAFF.

The chain carries TRBV6-5 and TRBJ1-5, with a possible D match to TRBD1 (5 bases). The V and J ends lost 2 bases and 4 bases respectively, with 12 bases between them. This CDR3 contains 15 residues. CDR1 and CDR2 from the germline V gene are MNHEY and SVGAGI. CDR3 sequence (DNA): TGTGCCAGCAGTTACCGGGGGGTCCAAAATCAGCCCCAGCATTTT. Protein product: CASSYRGVQNQPQHF.

V is TRBV5-6 and J is TRBJ2-7; no clear D gene. This CDR3 has 12 residues. CDR1 is SGHDT, CDR2 YYEEEE, per germline. Between the trimmed V and J ends, which lost 7 bases and 3 bases, there was a span of 11 bases. DNA for the CDR3: TGTGCCAGCGTCCGGCAGGACTACGAGCAGTACTTC. Protein product: CASVRQDYEQYF.

The V call is TRBV27, the J call TRBJ1-6, with D perhaps matching TRBD1 (5 bases). The germline V gene has CDR1 MNHEY and CDR2 SMNVEV (reference sequence). V was shortened by 4 bases and J by 9 bases, with 16 bases between the two germline ends. The length of the CDR3 is 15 residues. The CDR3 protein is CASSYPPGRGSPLHF. In nucleotides, the CDR3 is TGTGCCAGCAGTTACCCTCCAGGGAGGGGTTCACCCCTCCACTTT.

The chain uses TRBV6-1 and TRBJ1-2, with D maybe TRBD1 (6 bases). This CDR3 region has 14 residues. Germline V lookup: CDR1 MNHNS, CDR2 SASEGT. V shed 4 bases and J shed 9 bases, with 18 bases lying between them. The CDR3 here is CASSVTEQGVSYTF. The CDR3 DNA reads as TGTGCCAGCAGTGTCACGGAACAGGGTGTGAGCTACACCTTC.

V is TRBV27 and J is TRBJ2-7; D is possibly TRBD2 (6 bases). Germline CDR1 and CDR2: MNHEY and SMNVEV (reference sequence). The CDR3 has 19 amino acids. Trimming took off 6 bases at V and 2 bases at J, with 29 bases between the two ends. CDR3 nucleotide sequence: TGTGCCAGCAGCCCTATGGGGGGATCGCGGGCGTCTGGGACCTACGAGCAGTACTTC. This sequence encodes CASSPMGGSRASGTYEQYF.